This T cell receptor (beta chain) came from a study of patients and donors after allogeneic stem cell transplantation. This CDR3 comprises 15 residues. Trimming cost V 7 bases and J 6 bases; bases outside gene matches: 13. Germline V CDR1 and CDR2: SGHRS, YFSETQ. MiXCR was run by TCRdb on the RT-PCR reads, yielding one entry per CDR3 protein. This sample has about a million distinct CDR3 sequences, with roughly 18% found just once. This TCR derives from a human donor who was either an allogeneic HSCT recipient or a stem cell or donor lymphocyte infusion donor (not recorded which). It is not recorded whose cells these are; they may come from a transplant donor. The V gene is TRBV5-1, the J gene TRBJ2-1, with 7 bases fitting TRBD2. The source material was blood, either unsorted or a sorted T cell fraction (not recorded which). The CDR3 is CASYQPGLLSNEQFF. In nucleotides, the CDR3 is TGCGCCAGCTACCAACCGGGACTACTCTCCAATGAGCAGTTCTTC. The full variable domain, its missing parts supplied by reference TRBV5-1 and TRBJ2-1, is KAGVTQTPRYLIKTRGQQVTLSCSPISGHRSVSWYQQTPGQGLQFLFEYFSETQRNKGNFPGRFSGRQFSNSRSEMNVSTLELGDSALYLCASYQPGLLSNEQFFGPGTRLTVL.